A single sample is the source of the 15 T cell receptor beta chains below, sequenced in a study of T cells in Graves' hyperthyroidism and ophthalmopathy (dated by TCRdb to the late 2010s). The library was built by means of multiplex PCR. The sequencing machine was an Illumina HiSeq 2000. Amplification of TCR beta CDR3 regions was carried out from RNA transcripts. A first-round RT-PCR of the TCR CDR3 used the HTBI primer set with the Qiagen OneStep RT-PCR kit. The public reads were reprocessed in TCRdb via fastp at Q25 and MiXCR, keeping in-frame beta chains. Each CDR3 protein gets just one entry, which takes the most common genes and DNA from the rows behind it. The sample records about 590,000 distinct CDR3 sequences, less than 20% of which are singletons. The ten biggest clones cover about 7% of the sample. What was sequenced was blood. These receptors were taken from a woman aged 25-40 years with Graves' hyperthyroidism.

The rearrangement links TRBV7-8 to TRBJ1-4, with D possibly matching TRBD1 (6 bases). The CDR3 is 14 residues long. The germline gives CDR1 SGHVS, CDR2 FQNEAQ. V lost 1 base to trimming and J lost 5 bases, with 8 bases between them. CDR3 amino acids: CASSLVGTNEKLFF. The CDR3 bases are TGTGCCAGCAGCTTAGTTGGGACAAATGAAAAACTGTTTTTT.

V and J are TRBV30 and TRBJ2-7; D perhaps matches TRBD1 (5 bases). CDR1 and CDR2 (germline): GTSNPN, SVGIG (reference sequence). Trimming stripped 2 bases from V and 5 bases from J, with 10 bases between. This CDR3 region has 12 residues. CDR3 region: CAWSSQGNEQYF. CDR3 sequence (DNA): TGTGCCTGGAGTTCTCAGGGTAACGAGCAGTACTTC. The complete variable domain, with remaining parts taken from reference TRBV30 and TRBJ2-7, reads SQTIHQWPATLVQPVGSPLSLECTVEGTSNPNLYWYRQAAGRGLQLLFYSVGIGQISSEVPQNLSASRPQDRQFILSSKKLLLSDSGFYLCAWSSQGNEQYFGPGTRLTVT.

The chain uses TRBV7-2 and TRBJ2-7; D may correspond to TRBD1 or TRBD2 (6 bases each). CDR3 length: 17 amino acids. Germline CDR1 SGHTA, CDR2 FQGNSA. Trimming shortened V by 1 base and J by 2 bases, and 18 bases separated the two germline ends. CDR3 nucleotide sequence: TGTGCCAGCAGCTTAGTGGTTCGCGGGACAAAGACCTACGAGCAGTACTTC. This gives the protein CASSLVVRGTKTYEQYF.

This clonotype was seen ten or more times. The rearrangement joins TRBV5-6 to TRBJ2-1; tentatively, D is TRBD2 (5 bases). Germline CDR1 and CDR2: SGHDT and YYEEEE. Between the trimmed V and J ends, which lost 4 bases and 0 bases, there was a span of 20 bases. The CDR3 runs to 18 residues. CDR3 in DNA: TGTGCCAGCAGCCAGACCTTCTTACTTGGGAGCTCCTACAATGAGCAGTTCTTC. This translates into CASSQTFLLGSSYNEQFF.

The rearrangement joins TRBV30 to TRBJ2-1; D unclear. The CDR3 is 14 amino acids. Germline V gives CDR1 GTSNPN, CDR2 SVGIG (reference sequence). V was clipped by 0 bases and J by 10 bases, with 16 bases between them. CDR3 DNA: TGTGCCTGGAGTGTACTGGGCTCCCACCGGGAGCAGTTCTTC. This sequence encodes CAWSVLGSHREQFF.

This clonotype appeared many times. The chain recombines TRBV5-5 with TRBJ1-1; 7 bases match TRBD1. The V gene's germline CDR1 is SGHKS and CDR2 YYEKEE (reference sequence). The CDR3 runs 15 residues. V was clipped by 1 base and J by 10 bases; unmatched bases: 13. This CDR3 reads CASSLPSTGVLSAFF. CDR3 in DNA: TGTGCCAGCAGCTTGCCCTCCACAGGGGTTCTCTCAGCTTTCTTT. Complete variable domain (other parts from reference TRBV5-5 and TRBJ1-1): DAGVTQSPTHLIKTRGQQVTLRCSPISGHKSVSWYQQVLGQGPQFIFQYYEKEERGRGNFPDRFSARQFPNYSSELNVNALLLGDSALYLCASSLPSTGVLSAFFGQGTRLTVV.

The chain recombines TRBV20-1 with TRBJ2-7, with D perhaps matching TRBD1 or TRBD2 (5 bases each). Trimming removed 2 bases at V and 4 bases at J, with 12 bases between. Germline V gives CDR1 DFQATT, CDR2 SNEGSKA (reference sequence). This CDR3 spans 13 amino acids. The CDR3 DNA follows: TGCAGTGCTAGATCCGGGGCCGAATACGAGCAGTACTTC. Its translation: CSARSGAEYEQYF.

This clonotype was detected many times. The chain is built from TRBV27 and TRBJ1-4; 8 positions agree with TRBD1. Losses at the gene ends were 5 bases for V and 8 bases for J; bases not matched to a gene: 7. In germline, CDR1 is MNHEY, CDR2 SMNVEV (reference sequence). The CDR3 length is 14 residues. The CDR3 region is CASSLTGVSEKLFF. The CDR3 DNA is TGTGCCAGCAGTCTGACAGGGGTTTCGGAAAAACTGTTTTTT.

CDR3 bases: TGTGCCAGCAGTGAACAGAATAACTATGGCTACACCTTC. As protein: CASSEQNNYGYTF. This sequence joins TRBV6-1 and TRBJ1-2, with no clear D. CDR1 and CDR2 (germline): MNHNS, SASEGT. The CDR3 has 13 residues. V was shortened by 2 bases and J by 1 base, with 5 bases between the two germline ends.

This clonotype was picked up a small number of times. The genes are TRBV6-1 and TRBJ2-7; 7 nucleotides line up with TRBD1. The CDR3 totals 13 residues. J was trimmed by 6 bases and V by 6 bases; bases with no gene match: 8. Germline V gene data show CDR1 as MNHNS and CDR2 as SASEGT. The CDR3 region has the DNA TGTGCCAGCAGACCACAGGGGATGAGCGAGCAGTACTTC. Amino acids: CASRPQGMSEQYF.

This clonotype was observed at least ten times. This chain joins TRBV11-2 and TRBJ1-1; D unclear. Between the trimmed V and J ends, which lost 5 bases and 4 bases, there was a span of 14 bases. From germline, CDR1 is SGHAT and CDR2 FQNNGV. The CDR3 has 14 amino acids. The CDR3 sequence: CASSHDLLGTEAFF. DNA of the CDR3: TGTGCCAGCAGCCACGATTTACTGGGCACTGAAGCTTTCTTT.

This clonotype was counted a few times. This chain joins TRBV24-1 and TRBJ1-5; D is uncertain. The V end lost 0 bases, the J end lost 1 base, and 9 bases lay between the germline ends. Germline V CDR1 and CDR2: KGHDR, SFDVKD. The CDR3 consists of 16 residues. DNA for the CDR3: TGTGCCACCAGTGATTTGGAACGGTTAAGCAATCAGCCCCAGCATTTT. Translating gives CATSDLERLSNQPQHF.

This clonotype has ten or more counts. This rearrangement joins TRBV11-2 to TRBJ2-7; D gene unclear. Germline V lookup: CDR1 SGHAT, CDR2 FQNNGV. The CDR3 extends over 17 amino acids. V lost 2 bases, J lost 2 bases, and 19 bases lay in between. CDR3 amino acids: CASSLCGLVHPTYEQYF. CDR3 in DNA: TGTGCCAGCAGCTTATGTGGTTTGGTACACCCAACCTACGAGCAGTACTTC.

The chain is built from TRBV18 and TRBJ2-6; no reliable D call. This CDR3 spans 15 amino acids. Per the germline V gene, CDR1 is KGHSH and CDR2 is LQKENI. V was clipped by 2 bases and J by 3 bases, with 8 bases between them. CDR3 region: CASSPETYGANVLTF. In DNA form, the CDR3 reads TGTGCCAGCTCACCAGAGACATATGGGGCCAACGTCCTGACTTTC.

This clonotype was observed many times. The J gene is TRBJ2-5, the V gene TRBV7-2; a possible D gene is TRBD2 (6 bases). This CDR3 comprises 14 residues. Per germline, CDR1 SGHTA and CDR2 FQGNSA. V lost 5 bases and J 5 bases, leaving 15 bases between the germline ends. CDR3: CASSASGSLETQYF. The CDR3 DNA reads TGTGCCAGCAGCGCTTCCGGGAGCCTCGAGACCCAGTACTTC.